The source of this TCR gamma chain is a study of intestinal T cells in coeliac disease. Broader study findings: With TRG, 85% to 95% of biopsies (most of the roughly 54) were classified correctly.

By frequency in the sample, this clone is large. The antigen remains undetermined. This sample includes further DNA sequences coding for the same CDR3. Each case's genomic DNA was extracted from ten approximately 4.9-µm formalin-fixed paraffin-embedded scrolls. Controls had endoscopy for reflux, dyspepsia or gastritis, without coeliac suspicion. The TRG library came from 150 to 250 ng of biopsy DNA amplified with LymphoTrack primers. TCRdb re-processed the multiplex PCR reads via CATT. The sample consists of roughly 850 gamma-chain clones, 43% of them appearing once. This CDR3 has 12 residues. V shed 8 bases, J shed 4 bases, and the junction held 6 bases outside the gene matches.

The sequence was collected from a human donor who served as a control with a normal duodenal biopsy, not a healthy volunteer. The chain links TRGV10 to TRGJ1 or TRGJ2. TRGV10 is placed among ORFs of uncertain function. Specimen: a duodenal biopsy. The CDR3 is CAAWDPYYKKLF. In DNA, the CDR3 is TGTGCTGCGTGGGATCCCTATTATAAGAAACTCTTT.